Shown below are 8 T cell receptor beta chains from a single sample sequenced in a study of CD8+ T cells in alopecia areata. Treatment specified: oral pan-JAK inhibitor, 5-10 mg twice daily. Extraction and reverse transcription of RNA yielded cDNA as the sequencing template. Using immunoSEQ multiplex PCR, the repertoire was profiled, and TCRdb retains in-frame clones only, with some absent. Of about 210,000 clones listed, under 75% are singletons. Sequencing used CD4+ T cells sorted from blood, obtained at week 4, from a patient treated with tofacitinib. The receptors were gathered from a human donor with alopecia areata.

The chain is built from TRBV30 and TRBJ1-2, with 8 nucleotides matching TRBD1. Germline V lookup: CDR1 GTSNPN, CDR2 SVGIG (reference sequence). The CDR3 has 13 amino acids. Trimming removed 5 bases from V and 6 bases from J; junction bases left unmatched: 8. CDR3 amino acids: CAWSKGQVDGYTF. The CDR3 DNA is TGTGCCTGGTCAAAGGGACAGGTGGATGGCTACACCTTC. Supplemented by reference TRBV30 and TRBJ1-2, the full variable domain reads SQTIHQWPATLVQPVGSPLSLECTVEGTSNPNLYWYRQAAGRGLQLLFYSVGIGQISSEVPQNLSASRPQDRQFILSSKKLLLSDSGFYLCAWSKGQVDGYTFGSGTRLTVV.

This clone was observed a few times. V gene TRBV12-5 combines with J gene TRBJ2-7; possible D gene TRBD1, 6 bases. The CDR3 has 13 residues. V was clipped by 6 bases and J by 5 bases, with 14 bases between them. Germline V CDR1 and CDR2: LGHNT, FRNRAP. CDR3 sequence (DNA): TGTGCTAGTGGCTTTGCAGGGGCTGACGAGCAGTACTTC. Amino acids: CASGFAGADEQYF.

In its sample, this clone was seen a few times. This sequence joins TRBV23-1 and TRBJ2-5, with 12 nucleotides matching TRBD1. TRBV23-1 is filed as an ORF, its function uncertain. The J segment lost 5 bases and the V segment lost 0 bases, leaving 4 bases of the junction unmatched. This CDR3 is 16 amino acids long. The CDR3 nucleotides read TGCGCCAGCAGTCAATCGTGGGACAGGGGGCAGGAGACCCAGTACTTC. Translating gives CASSQSWDRGQETQYF.

The chain has TRBV6-1 and TRBJ1-6, with D possibly matching TRBD1 (6 bases). Trimming removed 4 bases from V and 9 bases from J, with 22 bases in between. The CDR3 runs 17 residues. The germline V gene encodes CDR1 MNHNS and CDR2 SASEGT. In DNA, the CDR3 is TGTGCCAGCAGTGTAATTTCCGGGACACAGGCCGGTTCACCCCTCCACTTT. This encodes CASSVISGTQAGSPLHF.

The chain carries TRBV30 and TRBJ2-3; D gene unclear. Germline V gene lookup returns CDR1 GTSNPN and CDR2 SVGIG (reference sequence). The CDR3 consists of 17 residues. Trimming left V 0 bases short and J 0 bases short, with 16 bases between. In nucleotides, the CDR3 is TGTGCCTGGAGTGTGGGGTTTTCGCAGGCGAGCACAGATACGCAGTATTTT. It specifies CAWSVGFSQASTDTQYF.

The chain recombines TRBV4-3 with TRBJ1-2; D not resolved. Trimming took 1 base from V and 0 from J, leaving 12 bases between them. Per germline, CDR1 LGHNA and CDR2 YSLEER. The CDR3 has 16 residues. This chain's CDR3 is CASSQGVDLANYGYTF. CDR3 DNA: TGCGCCAGCAGCCAAGGAGTAGACTTGGCTAACTATGGCTACACCTTC.

This clone was counted only a few times. The rearrangement links TRBV11-3 to TRBJ2-7; TRBD2 aligns across 11 bases. This CDR3 contains 15 residues. Looked up from germline, CDR1 is SGHNT and CDR2 is YENEEA. The ends lost 5 bases at V and 3 bases at J; junction bases unmatched: 6. The CDR3 sequence: CASSIAGGPVYEQYF. In DNA form, the CDR3 reads TGTGCCAGCAGCATAGCGGGGGGGCCGGTCTACGAGCAGTACTTC. The whole variable domain, remainder taken from reference TRBV11-3 and TRBJ2-7, is EAGVVQSPRYKIIEKKQPVAFWCNPISGHNTLYWYLQNLGQGPELLIRYENEEAVDDSQLPKDRFSAERLKGVDSTLKIQPAELGDSAVYLCASSIAGGPVYEQYFGPGTRLTVT.

This clone was seen a handful of times. Within the sample, other DNA sequences also encode this same CDR3. V is TRBV20-1 and J is TRBJ1-1; D remains unclear. The CDR3 extends over 10 amino acids. CDR1 and CDR2 from the germline V gene are DFQATT and SNEGSKA (reference sequence). Trimming pared 5 bases from V and 0 bases from J, leaving 1 base between. The CDR3 bases are TGCAGTGCTTTGAACACTGAAGCTTTCTTT. This gives the protein CSALNTEAFF.